The 7 T cell receptor beta chains reported below all come from one sample, sequenced in a study of T cell responses to AZD1222 COVID-19 vaccine. Method: immunoSEQ multiplex PCR; TCRdb's copy keeps in-frame clones and lacks some. The table lists 150,000 to 200,000 clones, around 90% of them singletons. Sequencing used peripheral blood, obtained 28 days after the second AZD1222 dose. The receptors derive from an adult who received the AZD1222 COVID-19 vaccine.

V usage is TRBV5-4 and J usage is TRBJ2-5; D remains unclear. The CDR3 is 12 amino acids. V gave up 4 bases and J gave up 0 bases, with 4 bases separating them. In germline, CDR1 is SGHNT, CDR2 YYREEE (reference sequence). The CDR3 sequence: CASSQHQETQYF. The CDR3 DNA sequence: TGTGCCAGCAGCCAACACCAAGAGACCCAGTACTTC.

The chain uses TRBV7-3 and TRBJ2-6, with D perhaps being TRBD1 or TRBD2 (5 bases each). Trimming stripped 3 bases from V and 2 bases from J, with 8 bases between. The CDR3 is 15 residues long. Germline V gene sequence: CDR1 SGHTA, CDR2 FQGTGA. CDR3 sequence (DNA): TGTGCCAGCAGCTTTCCGGGGCCTGGGGCCAACGTCCTGACTTTC. Protein product: CASSFPGPGANVLTF. Together with reference TRBV7-3 and TRBJ2-6, the CDR3 gives the full variable domain: GAGVSQTPSNKVTEKGKYVELRCDPISGHTALYWYRQSLGQGPEFLIYFQGTGAADDSGLPNDRFFAVRPEGSVSTLKIQRTERGDSAVYLCASSFPGPGANVLTFGAGSRLTVL.

V is TRBV10-3 and J is TRBJ2-5, with 8 bases fitting TRBD2. The J segment lost 4 bases and the V segment lost 8 bases, leaving 6 bases of the junction unmatched. The CDR3 sequence is 13 residues long. Germline lookup yields CDR1 ENHRY and CDR2 SYGVKD. The CDR3 here is CAIQAGARETQYF. The CDR3 bases are TGTGCCATCCAAGCGGGAGCAAGAGAGACCCAGTACTTC.

The CDR3, as DNA: TGTGCCACCAGTGACCCCGGGAGTGGCGGGAGAGTAAATACGCAGTATTTT. This encodes CATSDPGSGGRVNTQYF. The genes are TRBV24-1 and TRBJ2-3; 7 nucleotides line up with TRBD2. The CDR3 loop spans 17 amino acids. V was pared by 4 bases and J by 7 bases, with 16 bases of the junction left unmatched. In germline, CDR1 is KGHDR, CDR2 SFDVKD.

The rearrangement links TRBV7-9 to TRBJ2-2; 13 bases agree with TRBD2. V shed 5 bases, J shed 7 bases, and the junction held 16 bases outside the gene matches. The length of the CDR3 is 19 residues. The germline V gene has CDR1 SEHNR and CDR2 FQNEAQ (reference sequence). This chain's CDR3 is CASSPIPGLAGEFNGELFF. DNA of the CDR3: TGTGCCAGCAGCCCTATCCCCGGACTAGCGGGAGAGTTTAACGGGGAGCTGTTTTTT.

CDR3 amino acids: CASSEARSPGAAGYTF. CDR3 sequence (DNA): TGTGCCAGCAGTGAAGCGCGTAGTCCGGGGGCGGCTGGCTACACCTTC. This chain links TRBV6-1 with TRBJ1-2, with D perhaps matching TRBD1 (6 bases). Germline CDR1 MNHNS, CDR2 SASEGT. V shed 0 bases and J shed 7 bases, with 18 bases lying between them. This CDR3 spans 16 amino acids.

The gene calls are TRBV30 and TRBJ1-2; no definite D call. The germline V gene has CDR1 GTSNPN and CDR2 SVGIG (reference sequence). V lost 3 bases and J 7 bases, leaving 15 bases between the germline ends. The CDR3 runs 13 residues. The CDR3 DNA is TGTGCCTGGAGCCCCGGGCCCCCGAGTGGCTACACCTTC. Residues: CAWSPGPPSGYTF.